What follows are 26 T cell receptor beta chains derived from one specimen sequenced in a study of prognosis after radiotherapy for stage I lung cancer. Genomic DNA yielded TCR beta CDR3, amplified by two-round multiplex PCR. Individual primers that were specific to each TRBV and TRBJ gene served in first-round PCR. TCRdb reanalysed the multiplex PCR reads using MiXCR and keeps one entry per CDR3 protein. There are about 22,000 distinct CDR3 sequences in the sample; approximately 45% occur only once, and roughly 33% lies in the top ten. This specimen consisted of PBMCs, obtained before or after stereotactic body radiation therapy (not recorded which). The receptors shown here come from a donor over 45 with non-small cell lung cancer.

This clonotype was seen repeatedly, ten times or more. The V gene is TRBV7-2, the J gene TRBJ2-1; 10 nucleotides agree with TRBD1. CDR1 and CDR2 from the germline V gene are SGHTA and FQGNSA. The trim removed 1 base at V and 12 bases at J, leaving 6 bases unmatched. CDR3 length equals 14 residues. DNA for the CDR3: TGTGCCAGCAGCTTAGGGGGGACAGGGGTCGGGCAGTTCTTC. Encoded protein: CASSLGGTGVGQFF.

This clonotype came up many times. The CDR3 loop reads CASSLQDLYNSPLHF. The DNA of the CDR3 is TGTGCCAGTAGCCTGCAGGACTTGTATAATTCACCCCTCCACTTT. V and J are TRBV19 and TRBJ1-6; D remains ambiguous. With 6 bases removed from V and 4 bases from J, the gap between germline ends came to 13 bases. This CDR3 has 15 amino acids. Germline V gives CDR1 LNHDA, CDR2 SQIVND (reference sequence).

DNA of the CDR3: TGTGCCAGCAGTCCCGGGACAGCGGGACACACTGAAGCTTTCTTT. Translating it yields CASSPGTAGHTEAFF. J is TRBJ1-1 and V is TRBV6-1, with 7 bases lining up with TRBD1. This CDR3 spans 15 amino acids. The trim removed 5 bases at V and 3 bases at J, leaving 9 bases unmatched. Germline assignment: CDR1 MNHNS and CDR2 SASEGT.

By frequency in the sample, this clonotype is medium-sized. The chain joins TRBV7-6 to TRBJ2-1; D remains ambiguous. V was pared by 5 bases and J by 4 bases, with 6 bases between. The germline gives CDR1 SGHVS, CDR2 FNYEAQ. The CDR3 is 12 residues long. In nucleotides, the CDR3 is TGTGCCAGCAGCACATTTTACAATGAGCAGTTCTTC. Translation: CASSTFYNEQFF.

In regard to this clonotype: A far larger clone is a single base away, which makes a read error likely. The chain is built from TRBV6-4 and TRBJ2-1, with a possible D match to TRBD1 (6 bases). This CDR3 contains 17 residues. Trimming removed 5 bases from V and 2 bases from J, with 19 bases in between. CDR1 and CDR2 (germline): MRHNA, SNTAGT. The CDR3 loop reads CASSSTEVQGPYNEQFF. CDR3 sequence (DNA): TGTGCCAGCAGTTCAACCGAAGTACAGGGTCCCTACAATGAGCAGTTCTTC.

The gene calls are TRBV20-1 and TRBJ2-7, with D unresolved. Germline CDR1 is DFQATT and CDR2 is SNEGSKA (reference sequence). This CDR3 spans 16 amino acids. V shed 1 base and J shed 0 bases, with 16 bases lying between them. CDR3 loop: CSARGSLNASSYEQYF. CDR3 DNA: TGCAGTGCTAGAGGCTCCCTCAATGCCAGCTCCTACGAGCAGTACTTC.

Concerning this clonotype: This likely stems from a read error, as it lies one base from a far larger clone. This chain connects TRBV6-9 to TRBJ2-1, with unresolved D. V lost 4 bases to trimming and J lost 8 bases, with 12 bases between them. CDR3 length: 13 amino acids. Germline CDR1 MNHGY, CDR2 SVAAGI. The CDR3 loop is CASSLHIWDEQFF. DNA for the CDR3: TGTGCCAGCAGTTTACACATTTGGGATGAGCAGTTCTTC.

This clonotype was detected many times. The V and J genes are TRBV20-1 and TRBJ1-3; possible D gene TRBD1, 6 bases. CDR3 size: 15 residues. Germline loops: CDR1 DFQATT, CDR2 SNEGSKA (reference sequence). Trimming cost V 3 bases and J 2 bases, with 14 bases left between them. The CDR3 DNA reads as TGCAGTGCTAGTGACAGGACAGTGGCTGGAAACACCATATATTTT. Its translation is CSASDRTVAGNTIYF.

The table lists this clonotype with many counts. The genes are TRBV10-3 and TRBJ1-3, with a tentative D call TRBD1 (5 bases). The germline V gene has CDR1 ENHRY and CDR2 SYGVKD. CDR3 length equals 14 residues. Trimming removed 9 bases from V and 2 bases from J, with 14 bases in between. CDR3 region: CAMLTGTPGNTIYF. CDR3 nucleotide sequence: TGTGCCATGTTAACCGGGACTCCTGGAAACACCATATATTTT.

This clonotype was recorded at least ten times. For the CDR3, the DNA is TGTGCCAGCTCCGGGACTAGCAGTTACGAGCAGTACTTC. Its protein product is CASSGTSSYEQYF. V is TRBV18 and J is TRBJ2-7, with 9 bases fitting TRBD2. V gave up 6 bases and J gave up 4 bases; unmatched junction bases: 4. Per the germline V gene, CDR1 is KGHSH and CDR2 is LQKENI. The CDR3 has 13 residues.

In this sample, this clonotype turned up a few times. A much larger clone differs from this one at a single base, so this may be a read error. The V and J genes are TRBV29-1 and TRBJ2-3; TRBD2 matches at 12 bases. Germline V CDR1 and CDR2: SQVTM, ANQGSEA. The J segment lost 4 bases and the V segment lost 5 bases, leaving 4 bases of the junction unmatched. The CDR3 contains 14 residues. Here the CDR3 reads CSVRASGGADTQYF. The CDR3 region has the DNA TGCAGCGTTCGGGCTAGCGGGGGGGCAGATACGCAGTATTTT.

This chain uses TRBV11-3 with TRBJ1-1, with 8 bases aligning to TRBD1. V was clipped by 2 bases and J by 5 bases; unmatched bases: 4. Germline V CDR1 and CDR2: SGHNT, YENEEA. The length of the CDR3 is 14 residues. The chain's CDR3 is CASSLRTGLTEAFF. CDR3 nucleotides: TGTGCCAGCAGCTTAAGGACAGGGTTGACTGAAGCTTTCTTT.

Concerning this clonotype itself: A far larger clone is just one base off, so this is likely a read error. This chain joins TRBV6-1 and TRBJ2-6; no firm D call. The V and J ends lost 7 bases and 1 base respectively, with 14 bases between them. The CDR3 is made up of 16 amino acids. The germline V gene has CDR1 MNHNS and CDR2 SASEGT. The CDR3 coding sequence is TGTGCCAGCATTTATCTACGAAGGTCTGGGGCCAACGTCCTGACTTTC. This codes for CASIYLRRSGANVLTF.

Of note for this clonotype: A much larger clone sits a single nucleotide away, making a read error possible. J is TRBJ2-2 and V is TRBV6-2 or TRBV6-3; D remains unclear. This CDR3 is built from 17 residues. Germline CDR1 is MNHEY and CDR2 is SVGEGT. The CDR3 coding sequence is TGCGCCAGCAGGACCCCGCCCGGTCAAGCAGTAGCCGTGGAGCTGTTTTTT. As protein: CASRTPPGQAVAVELFF.

Regarding this clonotype: A single base separates this from a much larger clone, so it may be a read error. The chain employs TRBV20-1 and TRBJ2-5, with 13 bases matching TRBD2. CDR3 length equals 16 residues. Germline V gene sequence: CDR1 DFQATT, CDR2 SNEGSKA (reference sequence). In DNA, the CDR3 is TGCAGTGCTAGAAGACCGGGGACTAGCGGGGCTGAGACCCATTACTTC. It specifies CSARRPGTSGAETHYF.

The gene calls are TRBV11-3 and TRBJ2-7, with 8 positions matching TRBD2. CDR1 is SGHNT, CDR2 YENEEA, per germline. There are 16 residues in the CDR3. V lost 4 bases to trimming and J lost 5 bases; unmatched junction nucleotides: 13. The CDR3 reads CASSSGGGQGRNEQYF. The DNA of the CDR3 is TGTGCCAGCAGCTCCGGGGGGGGGCAGGGTCGGAACGAGCAGTACTTC.

This clonotype has at least ten counts. V usage is TRBV6-1 and J usage is TRBJ2-5; D assignment may be TRBD1 or TRBD2 (6 bases each). Germline V gene data show CDR1 as MNHNS and CDR2 as SASEGT. Trimming removed 4 bases at V and 7 bases at J, with 16 bases between. The CDR3 extends over 14 amino acids. As DNA, the CDR3 is TGTGCCAGCAGTGGGCGCAAAGGGGGGTGGACCCAGTACTTC. Amino acid sequence: CASSGRKGGWTQYF.

Of note for this clonotype: It is likely a read error, because the conserved phenylalanine at the end of the CDR3 is missing. The genes are TRBV6-1 and TRBJ2-3; the match to TRBD2 covers 11 bases. The CDR3 has 17 amino acids. Germline V gene data show CDR1 as MNHNS and CDR2 as SASEGT. CDR3 amino acids: CASAYSGGAGGTDTQYL. CDR3 coding DNA: TGTGCGAGCGCCTATAGCGGGGGGGCGGGAGGCACAGATACGCAGTATCTT.

This clonotype was seen many times. V gene TRBV15 combines with J gene TRBJ2-5, with a possible D match to TRBD2 (5 bases). This CDR3 has 12 amino acids. Germline V CDR1 and CDR2: LNHNV, YYDKDF (reference sequence). Trimming left V 5 bases short and J 2 bases short, with 6 bases between. The CDR3 DNA sequence: TGTGCCACCAGCCCGGGGCAAGAGACCCAGTACTTC. It encodes CATSPGQETQYF.

This clonotype was recorded once. At one end the junction does not follow the germline gene, possibly because of a read error. The chain links TRBV27 to TRBJ2-6; the D call may be TRBD1 or TRBD2 (5 bases each). CDR3 length: 16 residues. Germline loops: CDR1 MNHEY, CDR2 SMNVEV (reference sequence). Here the CDR3 reads CASSRDGLSGAKVLTF. CDR3 in DNA: TGTGCCAGCAGCCGGGACGGGCTCTCTGGGGCCAAGGTCCTGACTTTC. The full variable domain, in which reference TRBV27 and TRBJ2-6 provide the parts outside the CDR3, is EAQVTQNPRYLITVTGKKLTVTCSQNMNHEYMSWYRQDPGLGLRQIYYSMNVEVTDKGDVPEGYKVSRKEKRNFPLILESPSPNQTSLYFCASSRDGLSGAKVLTFGAGSRLTVL.

This clonotype was counted many times. This rearrangement joins TRBV5-6 to TRBJ1-5; D unclear. Deletions cut 4 bases from V and 5 bases from J, with 16 bases between. In germline, CDR1 is SGHDT, CDR2 YYEEEE. The CDR3 has 15 amino acids. The CDR3: CASSLGLLPDQPQHF. The CDR3 DNA reads TGTGCCAGCAGCCTCGGTTTGCTCCCTGATCAGCCCCAGCATTTT.

This clonotype was observed at least ten times. The rearrangement joins TRBV20-1 to TRBJ2-7, with 14 bases that match TRBD2. This CDR3 spans 15 amino acids. V shed 0 bases, J shed 4 bases, and the junction held 2 bases outside the gene matches. Germline CDR1 and CDR2: DFQATT and SNEGSKA (reference sequence). CDR3 loop: CSARDGTSGRYEQYF. The DNA of the CDR3 is TGCAGTGCTAGAGATGGGACTAGCGGGAGATACGAGCAGTACTTC.

This clonotype was found a few times. J is TRBJ2-2 and V is TRBV6-1; 14 bases align to TRBD2. CDR1 is MNHNS and CDR2 is SASEGT in the germline V gene. After removal of 7 bases from V and 7 bases from J, the junction contained 8 bases not matched to a gene. The CDR3 consists of 16 residues. The CDR3 protein is CASNQGTSGSSGELFF. CDR3 in DNA: TGTGCCAGCAACCAGGGGACTAGCGGGAGTAGCGGGGAGCTGTTTTTT.

For this clonotype: A far larger clone is one nucleotide away, so this likely arose from a read error. This sequence joins TRBV6-8 and TRBJ1-1, with D perhaps TRBD1 (5 bases). The V gene lost 2 bases and the J gene lost 5 bases, with 21 bases spanning the gap. The germline gives CDR1 MNHGY, CDR2 SAAAGT. This CDR3 comprises 17 residues. As DNA, the CDR3 is TGTGCCAGCAGTTACGGGACGCGGCCCCTCCACAAAACTGAAGCTTTCTTT. Its translation is CASSYGTRPLHKTEAFF.

This clonotype was detected many times. The CDR3 spells CSARRRGRPYGYTF. The CDR3 DNA is TGCAGTGCTAGAAGGCGCGGCAGACCCTATGGCTACACCTTC. This rearrangement joins TRBV20-1 to TRBJ1-2; the D is unclear. The V and J ends lost 2 bases and 4 bases respectively, with 14 bases between them. CDR1 is DFQATT and CDR2 is SNEGSKA in the germline V gene (reference sequence). The CDR3 totals 14 residues.

In its sample, this clonotype was seen a few times. A read error is possible here, since a much larger clone lies one base away. This chain joins TRBV4-1 and TRBJ1-5; no clear D gene. The CDR3 runs to 14 residues. Between the trimmed V and J ends, which lost 6 bases and 6 bases, there was a span of 15 bases. Per the germline V gene, CDR1 is MGHRA and CDR2 is YSYEKL. In DNA, the CDR3 is TGCGCCAGCAGTTACGGGGAGGGCAGTCAGCCCCAGCATTTT. Protein: CASSYGEGSQPQHF.